The rows below give T cell receptor beta chains drawn from one sample of a study of early T cells in non-severe SARS-CoV-2 infection. One entry per CDR3 protein, called by TCRdb with MiXCR from the 5' RACE reads. In the table there are about 99,000 distinct CDR3 sequences, around a sixth of which are singletons. What was sequenced was whole blood. These receptors originate from an adult who was a healthcare worker with PCR-confirmed SARS-CoV-2 infection or an uninfected control (not recorded which). The CDR3 runs from the conserved cysteine through the conserved F or W. Fields, in order: D gene, J gene, V gene, clone size, CDR3 protein, CDR3 DNA. A D gene is named only where the DNA matches it firmly. The size field is filled for only some rows; it gives once, few, many or a size class.

NA | TRBJ2-5 | TRBV7-8 | NA | CASSLGTTGSQETQYF | TGTGCCAGCAGTCTCGGGACCACAGGGTCACAAGAGACCCAGTACTTC
NA | TRBJ2-3 | TRBV10-3 | few | CAITDQGTDTQYF | TGTGCCATCACCGACCAGGGCACAGATACGCAGTATTTT
TRBD2 | TRBJ2-1 | TRBV19 | many | CASGERGVNNEQFF | TGTGCCAGTGGCGAGCGGGGGGTCAACAATGAGCAGTTCTTC
NA | TRBJ2-1 | TRBV11-2 | NA | CASSWGYSYNEQFF | TGTGCCAGCAGTTGGGGGTACTCCTACAATGAGCAGTTCTTC
NA | TRBJ1-4 | TRBV25-1 | NA | CASSDRRGINEKLFF | TGTGCCAGCAGTGACCGCCGGGGAATAAATGAAAAACTGTTTTTT
NA | TRBJ2-1 | TRBV27 | NA | CASSLGARELDEQFF | TGTGCCAGCAGTTTAGGGGCCAGGGAGTTGGATGAGCAGTTCTTC
TRBD2 | TRBJ2-3 | TRBV12-3/TRBV12-4 | NA | CASSQDSHALATPRDTQYF | TGTGCCAGCAGTCAGGATAGCCACGCACTAGCGACCCCCCGAGATACGCAGTATTTT
TRBD1 | TRBJ1-3 | TRBV4-2 | NA | CASSPRTGRVEDTIYF | TGTGCCAGCAGCCCAAGGACAGGGAGGGTGGAGGACACCATATATTTT
NA | TRBJ2-7 | TRBV6-2/TRBV6-3 | NA | CASSVARTYEQYF | TGTGCCAGCAGTGTCGCCCGGACCTACGAGCAGTACTTC
NA | TRBJ1-4 | TRBV2 | NA | CASSVPGSEDLATNEKLFF | TGTGCCAGCAGTGTACCGGGGTCAGAGGACCTCGCAACTAATGAAAAACTGTTTTTT
NA | TRBJ2-5 | TRBV20-1 | NA | CSAREAGPENF | TGCAGTGCTAGAGAGGCAGGGCCCGAGAACTTC
NA | TRBJ1-1 | TRBV3-1 | NA | CASSQAGKTEAFF | TGTGCCAGCAGCCAAGCAGGGAAAACTGAAGCTTTCTTT
NA | TRBJ2-5 | TRBV29-1 | NA | CSARQGGETQYF | TGCAGCGCCCGACAGGGAGGGGAGACCCAGTACTTC
TRBD1 | TRBJ2-3 | TRBV28 | NA | CASSFNRGMRDTQYF | TGTGCCAGCAGTTTTAACAGGGGGATGAGAGATACGCAGTATTTT
TRBD1 | TRBJ2-2 | TRBV6-6 | few | CASRYPPGQGSNTGELFF | TGTGCCAGCAGATATCCTCCCGGACAGGGGAGTAACACCGGGGAGCTGTTTTTT
NA | TRBJ2-6 | TRBV6-2/TRBV6-3 | many | CASSYSGAGANVLTF | TGTGCCAGCAGTTATTCCGGAGCTGGGGCCAACGTCCTGACTTTC
NA | TRBJ2-5 | TRBV5-4 | few | CASSRSGSQETQYF | TGTGCCAGCAGCCGTTCCGGGTCCCAAGAGACCCAGTACTTC
NA | TRBJ1-5 | TRBV19 | few | CASSPGRPTDYQPQHF | TGTGCCAGTAGTCCAGGACGGCCTACGGACTATCAGCCCCAGCATTTT
NA | TRBJ1-5 | TRBV7-9 | NA | CASSRYLGPRDVQPQHF | TGTGCCAGCAGCCGATATCTCGGACCGAGAGACGTTCAGCCCCAGCATTTT
NA | TRBJ2-7 | TRBV2 | few | CATNEQGGSYEQYF | TGTGCCACCAACGAACAGGGGGGGTCCTACGAGCAGTACTTC
NA | TRBJ1-2 | TRBV20-1 | many | CSARAPLLRVSYGYTF | TGCAGTGCTAGAGCCCCTCTGCTGAGAGTTAGCTATGGCTACACCTTC
NA | TRBJ2-5 | TRBV11-2 | few | CASSAWSGKQETQYF | TGTGCCAGCAGCGCATGGTCAGGGAAACAAGAGACCCAGTACTTC
NA | TRBJ2-7 | TRBV6-6 | many | CASSYGQRSYEQYF | TGTGCCAGCAGTTACGGGCAGCGATCCTACGAGCAGTACTTC
TRBD1 | TRBJ1-4 | TRBV3-1 | NA | CASSRTGGEEKLFF | TGTGCCAGCAGCCGGACAGGGGGAGAGGAAAAACTGTTTTTT
NA | TRBJ2-1 | TRBV29-1 | few | CSVDFPSSAGEFF | TGCAGCGTTGACTTCCCTTCGTCGGCAGGGGAGTTCTTC
NA | TRBJ2-5 | TRBV30 | few | CAWSVLAQETQYF | TGTGCCTGGAGTGTCCTAGCCCAAGAGACCCAGTACTTC
TRBD1 | TRBJ2-7 | TRBV27 | few | CASRDRAYEQYF | TGTGCCAGCCGGGACAGGGCCTACGAGCAGTACTTC
TRBD1 | TRBJ1-1 | TRBV28 | few | CASTPLTGRTEAFF | TGTGCCAGCACCCCCTTGACAGGGCGGACTGAAGCTTTCTTT
NA | TRBJ2-7 | TRBV2 | few | CASTGELVTYEQYF | TGTGCCAGCACCGGGGAACTGGTGACCTACGAGCAGTACTTC
NA | TRBJ2-5 | TRBV11-2 | many | CASSRSRGAGTQYF | TGTGCCAGCAGTCGTAGCAGGGGGGCGGGGACCCAGTACTTC
TRBD1 | TRBJ1-3 | TRBV27 | NA | CASSTPGQGNTIYF | TGTGCCAGCAGTACACCGGGACAGGGAAACACCATATATTTT
NA | TRBJ1-4 | TRBV12-3/TRBV12-4 | few | CASSLNYEKLFF | TGTGCCAGCAGTTTAAACTATGAAAAACTGTTTTTT
NA | TRBJ2-2 | TRBV9 | few | CASSPGTTGELFF | TGTGCCAGCAGCCCCGGGACCACCGGGGAGCTGTTTTTT
NA | TRBJ1-4 | TRBV7-2 | many | CASSTGTANEKLFF | TGTGCCAGCAGCACCGGGACGGCTAATGAAAAACTGTTTTTT
NA | TRBJ1-1 | TRBV7-6 | few | CASSLTGSNTEAFF | TGTGCCAGCAGCTTAACAGGGAGTAACACTGAAGCTTTCTTT
TRBD2 | TRBJ2-5 | TRBV20-1 | few | CSARGEGLAGAQETQYF | TGCAGTGCTAGAGGGGAAGGACTAGCGGGGGCTCAAGAGACCCAGTACTTC
TRBD2 | TRBJ2-6 | TRBV5-6 | few | CASSSHGGAGANVLTF | TGTGCCAGCAGTTCCCACGGGGGGGCCGGGGCCAACGTCCTGACTTTC